This paragraph reports one T cell receptor beta chain. Only in-frame clones appear in the TCRdb table, and some are missing; sequencing was by immunoSEQ multiplex PCR. The profile shows about 24,000 clones, more than 80% of them singletons. This sample is part of a study of blood T cell repertoires in COVID-19. Looked up from germline, CDR1 is LNHDA and CDR2 is SQIVND (reference sequence). V lost 0 bases and J lost 2, with 7 bases in between. The CDR3 length is 14 residues. Specimen: peripheral blood. The receptor was derived from a woman aged 65 to 85 with COVID-19, enrolled during active disease. This rearrangement joins TRBV19 to TRBJ1-1, with unresolved D. The CDR3 coding sequence is TGTGCCAGTAGTATAGATGCGGGTAACACTGAAGCTTTCTTT. Translating it yields CASSIDAGNTEAFF.